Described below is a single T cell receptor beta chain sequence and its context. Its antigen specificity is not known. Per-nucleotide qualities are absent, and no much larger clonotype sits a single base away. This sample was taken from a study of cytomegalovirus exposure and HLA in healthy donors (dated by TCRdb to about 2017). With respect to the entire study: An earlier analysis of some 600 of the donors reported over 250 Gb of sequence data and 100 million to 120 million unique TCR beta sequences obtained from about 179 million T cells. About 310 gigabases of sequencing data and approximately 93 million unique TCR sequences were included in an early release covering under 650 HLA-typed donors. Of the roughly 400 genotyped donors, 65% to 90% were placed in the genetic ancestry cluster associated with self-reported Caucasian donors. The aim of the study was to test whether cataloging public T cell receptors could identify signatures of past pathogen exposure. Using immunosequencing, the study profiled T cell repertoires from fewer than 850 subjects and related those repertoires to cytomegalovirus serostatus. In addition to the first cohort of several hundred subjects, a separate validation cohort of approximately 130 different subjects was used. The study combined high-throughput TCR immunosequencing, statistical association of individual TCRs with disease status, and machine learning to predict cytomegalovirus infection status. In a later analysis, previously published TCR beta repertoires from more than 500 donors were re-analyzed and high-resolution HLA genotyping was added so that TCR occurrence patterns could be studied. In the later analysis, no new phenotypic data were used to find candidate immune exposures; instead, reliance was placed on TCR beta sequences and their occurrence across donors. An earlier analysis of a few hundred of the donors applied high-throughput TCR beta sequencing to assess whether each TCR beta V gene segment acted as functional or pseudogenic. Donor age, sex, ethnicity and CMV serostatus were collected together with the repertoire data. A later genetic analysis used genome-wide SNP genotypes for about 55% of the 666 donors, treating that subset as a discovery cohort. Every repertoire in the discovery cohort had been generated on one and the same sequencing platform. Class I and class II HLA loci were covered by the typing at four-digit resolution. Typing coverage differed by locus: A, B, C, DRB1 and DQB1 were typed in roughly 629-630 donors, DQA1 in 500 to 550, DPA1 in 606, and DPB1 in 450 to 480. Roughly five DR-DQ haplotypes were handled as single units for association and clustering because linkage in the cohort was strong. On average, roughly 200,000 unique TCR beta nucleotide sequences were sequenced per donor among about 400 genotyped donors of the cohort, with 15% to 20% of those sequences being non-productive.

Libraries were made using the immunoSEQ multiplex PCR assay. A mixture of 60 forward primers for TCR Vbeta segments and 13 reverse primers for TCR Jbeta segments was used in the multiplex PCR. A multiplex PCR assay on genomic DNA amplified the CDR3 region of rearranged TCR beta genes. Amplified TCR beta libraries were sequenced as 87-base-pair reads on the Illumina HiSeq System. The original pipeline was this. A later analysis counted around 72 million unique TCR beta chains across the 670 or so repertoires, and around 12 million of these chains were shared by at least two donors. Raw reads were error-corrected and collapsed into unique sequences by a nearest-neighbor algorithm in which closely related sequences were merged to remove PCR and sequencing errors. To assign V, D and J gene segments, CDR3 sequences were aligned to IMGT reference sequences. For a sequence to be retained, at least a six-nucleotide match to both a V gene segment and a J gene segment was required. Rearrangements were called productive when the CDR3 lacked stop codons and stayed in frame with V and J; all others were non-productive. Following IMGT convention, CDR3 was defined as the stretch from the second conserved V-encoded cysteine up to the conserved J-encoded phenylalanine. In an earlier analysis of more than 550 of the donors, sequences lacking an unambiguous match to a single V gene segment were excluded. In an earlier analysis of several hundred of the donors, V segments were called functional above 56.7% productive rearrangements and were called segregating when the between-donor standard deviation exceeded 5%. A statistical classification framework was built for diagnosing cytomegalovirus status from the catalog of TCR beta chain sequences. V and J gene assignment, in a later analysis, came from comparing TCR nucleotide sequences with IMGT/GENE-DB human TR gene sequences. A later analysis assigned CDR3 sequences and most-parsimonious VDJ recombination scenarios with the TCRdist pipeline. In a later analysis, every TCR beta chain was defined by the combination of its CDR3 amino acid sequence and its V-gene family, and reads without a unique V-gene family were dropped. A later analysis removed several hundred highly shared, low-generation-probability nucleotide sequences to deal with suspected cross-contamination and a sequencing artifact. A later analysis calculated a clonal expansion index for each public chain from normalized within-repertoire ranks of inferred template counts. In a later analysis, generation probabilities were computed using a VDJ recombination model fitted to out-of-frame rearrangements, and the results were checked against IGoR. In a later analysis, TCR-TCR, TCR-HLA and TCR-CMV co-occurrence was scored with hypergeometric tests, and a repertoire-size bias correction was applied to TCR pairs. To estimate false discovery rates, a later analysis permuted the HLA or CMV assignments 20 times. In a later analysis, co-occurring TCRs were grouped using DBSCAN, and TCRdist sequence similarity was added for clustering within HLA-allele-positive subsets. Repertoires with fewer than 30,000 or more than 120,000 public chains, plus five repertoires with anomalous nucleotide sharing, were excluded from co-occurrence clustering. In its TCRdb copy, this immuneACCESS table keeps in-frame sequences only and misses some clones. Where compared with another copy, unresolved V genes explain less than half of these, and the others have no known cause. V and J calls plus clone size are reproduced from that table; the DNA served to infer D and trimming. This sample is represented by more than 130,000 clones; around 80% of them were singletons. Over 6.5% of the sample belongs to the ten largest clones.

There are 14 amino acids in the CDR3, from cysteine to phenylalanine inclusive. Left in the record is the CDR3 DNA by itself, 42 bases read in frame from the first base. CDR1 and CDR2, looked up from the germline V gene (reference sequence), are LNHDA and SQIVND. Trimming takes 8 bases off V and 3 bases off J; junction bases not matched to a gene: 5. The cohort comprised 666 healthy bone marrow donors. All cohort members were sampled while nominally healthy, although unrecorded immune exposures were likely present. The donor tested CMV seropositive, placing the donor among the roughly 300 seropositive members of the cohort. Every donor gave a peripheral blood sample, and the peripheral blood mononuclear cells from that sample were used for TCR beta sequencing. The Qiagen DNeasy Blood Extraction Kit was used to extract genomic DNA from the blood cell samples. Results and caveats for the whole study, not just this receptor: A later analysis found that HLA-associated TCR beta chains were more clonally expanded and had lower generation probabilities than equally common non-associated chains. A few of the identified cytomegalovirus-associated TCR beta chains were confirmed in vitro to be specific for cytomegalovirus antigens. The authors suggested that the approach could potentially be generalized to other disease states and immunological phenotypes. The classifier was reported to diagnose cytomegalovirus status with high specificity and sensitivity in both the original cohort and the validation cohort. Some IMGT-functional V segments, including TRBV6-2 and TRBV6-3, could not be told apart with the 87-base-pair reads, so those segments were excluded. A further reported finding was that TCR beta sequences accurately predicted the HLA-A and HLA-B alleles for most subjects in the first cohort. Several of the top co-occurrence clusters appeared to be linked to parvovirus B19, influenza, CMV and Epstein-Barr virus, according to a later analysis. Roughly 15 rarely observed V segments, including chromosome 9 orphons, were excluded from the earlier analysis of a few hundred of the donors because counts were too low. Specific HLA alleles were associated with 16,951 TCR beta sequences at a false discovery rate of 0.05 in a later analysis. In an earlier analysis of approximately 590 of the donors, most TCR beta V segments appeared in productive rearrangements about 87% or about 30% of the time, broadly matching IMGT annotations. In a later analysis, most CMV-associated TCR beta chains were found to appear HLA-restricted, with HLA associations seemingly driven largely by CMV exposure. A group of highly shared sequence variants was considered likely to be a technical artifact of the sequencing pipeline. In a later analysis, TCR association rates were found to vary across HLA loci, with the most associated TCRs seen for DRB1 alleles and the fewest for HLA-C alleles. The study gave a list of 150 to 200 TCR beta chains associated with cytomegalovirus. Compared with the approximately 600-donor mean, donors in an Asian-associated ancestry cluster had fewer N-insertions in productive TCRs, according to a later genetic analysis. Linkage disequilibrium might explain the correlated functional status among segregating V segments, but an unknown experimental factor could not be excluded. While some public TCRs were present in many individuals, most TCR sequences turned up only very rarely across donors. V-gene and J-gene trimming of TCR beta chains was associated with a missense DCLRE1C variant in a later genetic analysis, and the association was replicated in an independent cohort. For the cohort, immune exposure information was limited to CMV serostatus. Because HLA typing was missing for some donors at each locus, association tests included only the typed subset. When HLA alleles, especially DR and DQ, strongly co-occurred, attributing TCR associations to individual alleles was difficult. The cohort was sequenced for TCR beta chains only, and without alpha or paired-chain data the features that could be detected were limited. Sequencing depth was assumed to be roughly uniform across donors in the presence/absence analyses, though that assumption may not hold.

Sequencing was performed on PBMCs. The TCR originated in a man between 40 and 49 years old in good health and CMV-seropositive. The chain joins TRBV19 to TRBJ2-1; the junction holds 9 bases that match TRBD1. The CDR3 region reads CASAPTGGYNEQFF. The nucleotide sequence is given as TGTGCCAGTGCCCCGACAGGGGGCTACAATGAGCAGTTCTTC.